This entry features one TCR beta chain sequence. These data come from a study of cytomegalovirus exposure and HLA in healthy donors. This PCR relied on a set of 60 Vbeta primers and 13 Jbeta primers. Clones were read by immunoSEQ multiplex PCR, and TCRdb kept only the in-frame ones, dropping some. The sample lists over 100,000 clones, roughly 79% occurring once. Between the trimmed V and J ends, which lost 1 base and 3 bases, there was a span of 16 bases. The CDR3 runs 17 residues. Germline lookup yields CDR1 MNHNS and CDR2 SASEGT. The material sequenced was PBMCs. The chain is built from TRBV6-1 and TRBJ1-5; perhaps TRBD1 as D (6 bases). The TCR originated in a woman aged 45-60 years in good health and CMV-seropositive. The CDR3 DNA sequence: TGTGCCAGCAGTGAAGGGCGGACAGTTCCCTCCAATCAGCCCCAGCATTTT. Translating it yields CASSEGRTVPSNQPQHF.